This paragraph covers one TCR beta chain sequence. This clonotype was seen more than once but under ten times. Its antigen target is currently unknown. Per-nucleotide qualities are absent, and no much larger clonotype sits a single base away. This sample is drawn from a study of T cells in Graves' hyperthyroidism and ophthalmopathy (dated by TCRdb to between 2018 and 2021). Broadly, across the study: Peripheral blood samples were taken at initial diagnosis, before any treatment was given. TCR V-J signatures able to tell the groups apart were searched for in a discovery cohort of 90 to 100 patients, of whom roughly 42 had Graves' ophthalmopathy and 57 had stable Graves' hyperthyroidism. Prospective prediction of ophthalmopathy was tested in an independent validation cohort of approximately 19 hyperthyroidism patients and 17 patients who later progressed to ophthalmopathy. The 90 to 100 discovery patients were randomly divided into training and test sets at a 7:3 ratio. In addition, the study compared T-cell repertoires in thyroid tissue and in blood from several Graves' hyperthyroidism patients. After blood sampling, hyperthyroidism patients were treated with methimazole at a starting dose of 30 mg daily, and ophthalmopathy patients were treated with high-dose intravenous methylprednisolone. The paper reports TCR Vbeta CDR3 sequencing of 140 or so peripheral blood samples: around 45 ophthalmopathy, approximately 74 hyperthyroidism and around 17 progressor patients. Study-wide conclusions, independent of this receptor: A model built on a 13 V-J signature distinguished ophthalmopathy from stable hyperthyroidism, reaching 87.88% sensitivity and around 81% specificity in cross-validation and 80%/75% in testing. Sample size was not statistically predetermined, and blinding of investigators to group allocation was not performed. In validation, the model predicted progression to ophthalmopathy with around 71% sensitivity and approximately 74% specificity, a median of 6.5 months before onset. Blood samples also contained most of the expanded thyroid clonotypes (frequency above 0.001), which suggests that blood repertoires may reflect thyroid immune responses.

The CDR3 sequence holds 14 residues, the cysteine and phenylalanine included. The read is trimmed to its CDR3 DNA, 42 bases read in frame from base 1. Cut back by 1 base and 2 bases, the V and J ends lie 6 bases apart. Based on the germline V gene, the CDR1 and CDR2 sequences are SGHAT and FQNNGV. The TCR beta CDR3 regions were amplified from the RNA transcripts. A first-round RT-PCR of the TCR CDR3 used the HTBI primer set with the Qiagen OneStep RT-PCR kit. The libraries were constructed in a second round of multiplex PCR and then size-selected and purified. Paired-end sequencing of the libraries was performed with 100 bp reads on an Illumina HiSeq2000. The original pipeline was this. SOAPnuke was used to process the raw data, with reads discarded if the reads contained adapters or uncalled bases, had a mean Phred below 15, or lacked an exact constant-primer or identifier match. High-quality paired reads were merged with COPE v1.2.5, and unique nucleotide sequences were defined as clonotypes. MiTCR v1.1 was used to align clonotypes to the IMGT TRBV, TRBD and TRBJ reference segments. Analysis was restricted to V-J combinations with a frequency above 0.0001, which covered roughly 99% of repertoires. A TCS score was defined as the ratio between F50 (clonal expansion) and ExV (chaos), using BLOSUM62-based TCRdist between CDR3 peptides within each V-J. Welch's t-statistics and random forest reduced roughly 500 V-J features to under 15, which were used in a naive Bayes classifier (R e1071). TCRdb reanalyzed the raw reads on its own, using fastp at Q25 for trimming and MiXCR for clone calling, and kept in-frame beta chains. Merged by CDR3 protein, the rows form single entries marked with the most common genes and DNA. These V and J calls are TCRdb output, not the study's own analysis. For this sample the table gives around 300,000 distinct CDR3 sequences, of which approximately 15% were detected only once. The ten largest clones add up to just under 25% of the sample.

Stable Graves' hyperthyroidism was defined as the absence of progression to ophthalmopathy over 18 months of follow-up. The hyperthyroidism patients were between 18 and 65 years old and newly diagnosed, with a disease duration of less than 2 months. Exclusion was applied to patients with uncontrolled infections, other autoimmune diseases, pregnancy or lactation. Diagnoses were established on the basis of clinical symptoms, serum thyroxine and TRAb, thyroid ultrasound, and orbital computed tomography. PBMCs were isolated from 10 ml of fresh peripheral blood by Ficoll-Paque density gradient centrifugation. Trizol reagent was used to extract total RNA, and RNA quality was then checked on an Agilent 2100 Bioanalyzer.

The sequence joins TRBV11-2 to TRBJ2-1; the D gene lacks a confident call. Sequenced sample: blood. The TCR comes from a woman in her twenties or thirties with Graves' hyperthyroidism. The CDR3 loop reads CASSLGLAYNEQFF. In nucleotides, the sequence is TGTGCCAGCAGCTTAGGTCTCGCCTACAATGAGCAGTTCTTC.